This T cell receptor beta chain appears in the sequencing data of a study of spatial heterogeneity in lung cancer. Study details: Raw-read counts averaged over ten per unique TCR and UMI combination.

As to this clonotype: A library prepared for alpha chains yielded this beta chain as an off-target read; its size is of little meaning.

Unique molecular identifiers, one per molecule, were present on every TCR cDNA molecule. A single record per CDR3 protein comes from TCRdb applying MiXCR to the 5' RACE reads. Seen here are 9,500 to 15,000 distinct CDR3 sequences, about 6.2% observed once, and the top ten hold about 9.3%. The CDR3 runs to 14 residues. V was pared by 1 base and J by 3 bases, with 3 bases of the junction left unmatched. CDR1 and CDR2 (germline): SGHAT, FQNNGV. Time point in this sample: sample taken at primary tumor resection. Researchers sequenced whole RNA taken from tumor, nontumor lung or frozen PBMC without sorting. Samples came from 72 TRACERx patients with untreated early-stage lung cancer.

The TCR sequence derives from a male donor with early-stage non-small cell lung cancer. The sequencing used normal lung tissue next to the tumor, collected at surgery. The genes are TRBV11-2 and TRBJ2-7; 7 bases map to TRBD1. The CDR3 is CASSLGGQYYEQYF. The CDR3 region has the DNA TGTGCCAGCAGCTTAGGGGGACAGTACTACGAGCAGTACTTC.